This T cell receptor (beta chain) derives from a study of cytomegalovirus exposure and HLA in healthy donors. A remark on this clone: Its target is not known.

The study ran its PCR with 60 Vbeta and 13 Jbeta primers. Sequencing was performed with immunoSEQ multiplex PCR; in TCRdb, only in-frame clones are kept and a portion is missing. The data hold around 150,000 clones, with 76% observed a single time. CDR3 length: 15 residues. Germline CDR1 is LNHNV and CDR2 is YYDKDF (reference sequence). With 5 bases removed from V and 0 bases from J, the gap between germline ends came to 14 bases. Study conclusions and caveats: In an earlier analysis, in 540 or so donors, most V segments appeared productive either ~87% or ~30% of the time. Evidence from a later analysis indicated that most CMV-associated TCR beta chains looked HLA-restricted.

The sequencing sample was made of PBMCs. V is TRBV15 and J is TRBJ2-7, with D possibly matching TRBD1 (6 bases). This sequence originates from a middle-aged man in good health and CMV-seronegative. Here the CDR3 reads CATSPGLGGSYEQYF. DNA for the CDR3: TGTGCCACCAGCCCCGGTTTAGGGGGCTCCTACGAGCAGTACTTC.